This T cell receptor beta chain was recorded in a study of a mutant IDH1 vaccine in newly diagnosed glioma. Study overall: Radiotherapy, temozolomide, or both had been given previously, and both were given to most.

Time point given: baseline, week 1 (first vaccination visit). Sample treatment: pre-vaccination baseline after standard-of-care therapy. This clone was observed a few times. CDR3 length: 16 residues. The V segment lost 5 bases and the J segment 3 bases; nucleotides outside the gene matches: 11. Germline V gives CDR1 MNHNY, CDR2 SVGAGI (reference sequence). Assay used: immunoSEQ multiplex PCR; TCRdb lists only in-frame clones, some missing. The profile covers approximately 70,000 clones, with more than 65% appearing a single time and over 8% taken by the ten largest. This TCR was sampled from a man aged 50-60 years with glioma. This chain uses TRBV6-6 with TRBJ1-2; TRBD1 aligns across 8 bases. The material sequenced was PBMCs, taken from a glioma patient treated with radiotherapy, temozolomide or both. In DNA, the CDR3 is TGTGCCAGCAGTACGCCAGGGGGCGCTTGGGACTATGGCTACACCTTC. Translated: CASSTPGGAWDYGYTF.